A single sample gave rise to the 20 T cell receptor beta chains below, sequenced in a study of beta chain features in type 1 diabetes. Sequencing targeted expressed TCRB transcripts, as all isolated RNA had been reverse transcribed. Some clones are missing from TCRdb's copy, which holds only in-frame ones; the method was immunoSEQ multiplex PCR. The table lists more than 150,000 clones, roughly 10% of them singletons. Material for sequencing was central memory CD4+ T cells from blood. The source is a man aged 18 to 35 in good health.

V usage is TRBV28 and J usage is TRBJ1-2, with TRBD1 as a possible D gene (6 bases). V was trimmed by 5 bases and J by 6 bases, leaving 19 bases between them. The CDR3 is made up of 15 amino acids. Germline CDR1 and CDR2: MDHEN and SYDVKM. The DNA of the CDR3 is TGTGCCAGCAGTCCCCAGGGGATGAAGAGGGATGGCTACACCTTC. Translating it yields CASSPQGMKRDGYTF.

The chain uses TRBV2 and TRBJ2-1; TRBD2 aligns across 9 bases. V lost 5 bases to trimming and J lost 3 bases; unmatched junction nucleotides: 5. In germline, CDR1 is SNHLY, CDR2 FYNNEI. The CDR3 loop spans 15 amino acids. CDR3 nucleotides: TGTGCCAGCAGTCTTAGCGGGAGCATCTACAATGAGCAGTTCTTC. It specifies CASSLSGSIYNEQFF.

The chain links TRBV9 to TRBJ2-1, with 14 nucleotides matching TRBD2. Germline values: CDR1 SGDLS, CDR2 YYNGEE. V dropped 4 bases and J dropped 6; count of bases not matched to a gene: 9. The CDR3 is 17 residues long. CDR3 sequence (DNA): TGTGCCAGCAGCACCAGACTAGCGGGAGGGTTAGGCAATGAGCAGTTCTTC. It is translated as CASSTRLAGGLGNEQFF.

In its sample, this clone was seen a few times. This sequence joins TRBV2 and TRBJ2-3; 10 bases fit TRBD2. Germline V lookup: CDR1 SNHLY, CDR2 FYNNEI. CDR3 size: 17 residues. Germline trimming cut 3 bases from V and 0 bases from J; bases unmatched to any gene: 6. CDR3 nucleotide sequence: TGTGCCAGCAGTGACCTAGCGGGGGTCGCTAGCACAGATACGCAGTATTTT. Amino acids: CASSDLAGVASTDTQYF.

V usage is TRBV7-9 and J usage is TRBJ1-2; 10 nucleotides match TRBD1. This CDR3 region has 15 residues. In germline, CDR1 is SEHNR, CDR2 FQNEAQ (reference sequence). After removal of 3 bases from V and 7 bases from J, the junction contained 8 bases not matched to a gene. For the CDR3, the DNA is TGTGCCAGCAGCTTTGCGGACAGGGGGTTAGGTGGCTACACCTTC. Its translation: CASSFADRGLGGYTF.

The sample holds one count of this clone. The chain has TRBV7-3 and TRBJ2-6, with 14 bases fitting TRBD2. Looked up from germline, CDR1 is SGHTA and CDR2 is FQGTGA. The CDR3 length is 17 residues. With 4 bases clipped from V and 2 bases from J, the junction kept 1 base outside the gene matches. This chain's CDR3 is CASSWTSGRPGANVLTF. DNA for the CDR3: TGTGCCAGCAGCTGGACTAGCGGGAGGCCTGGGGCCAACGTCCTGACTTTC.

The V call is TRBV5-4, the J call TRBJ2-1, with 7 bases lining up with TRBD2. There are 15 residues in the CDR3. Germline trimming cut 2 bases from V and 0 bases from J; bases unmatched to any gene: 2. Germline assignment: CDR1 SGHNT and CDR2 YYREEE (reference sequence). The DNA for the CDR3 is TGTGCCAGCAGCTTTGGGGGGGGCTCCTACAATGAGCAGTTCTTC. Translating gives CASSFGGGSYNEQFF.

This clone was seen more than once but under ten times. The chain has TRBV27 and TRBJ2-7; TRBD2 matches 10 bases. CDR3 size: 15 residues. Trimming took 6 bases from V and 3 from J; bases not matched to a gene: 8. The germline V gene encodes CDR1 MNHEY and CDR2 SMNVEV (reference sequence). This chain's CDR3 is CASSRVAGGYYEQYF. The CDR3 coding sequence is TGTGCCAGCAGCCGCGTAGCGGGGGGCTACTACGAGCAGTACTTC.

Regarding this clone: One junction end disagrees with the germline gene, perhaps due to a read error. The chain links TRBV18 to TRBJ1-2; 9 nucleotides agree with TRBD1. The CDR3 spans 15 residues. From germline, CDR1 is KGHSH and CDR2 LQKENI. This CDR3 reads CASLPPGQGSYGYTF. The CDR3 DNA follows: TGTGCCAGCTTACCACCGGGACAGGGAAGCTATGGCTACACCTTC.

The chain joins TRBV7-3 to TRBJ2-3; weak D call: TRBD1 (5 bases). This CDR3 spans 13 amino acids. V was clipped by 4 bases and J by 5 bases, with 10 bases between them. Germline CDR1 is SGHTA and CDR2 is FQGTGA. CDR3: CASSSGHLDTQYF. The CDR3 DNA reads TGTGCCAGCAGCTCCGGACACCTAGATACGCAGTATTTT. The complete variable domain, with remaining parts taken from reference TRBV7-3 and TRBJ2-3, reads GAGVSQTPSNKVTEKGKYVELRCDPISGHTALYWYRQSLGQGPEFLIYFQGTGAADDSGLPNDRFFAVRPEGSVSTLKIQRTERGDSAVYLCASSSGHLDTQYFGPGTRLTVL.

This chain links TRBV28 with TRBJ2-2; 11 nucleotides agree with TRBD1. Trimming removed 6 bases from V and 3 bases from J; junction bases left unmatched: 3. Germline-derived CDR1 and CDR2 are MDHEN and SYDVKM. The length of the CDR3 is 15 residues. DNA for the CDR3: TGTGCCAGCAGGCGGACAGGGGGCGACACCGGGGAGCTGTTTTTT. Translating gives CASRRTGGDTGELFF. The full variable domain, with the rest looked up from reference TRBV28 and TRBJ2-2, is DVKVTQSSRYLVKRTGEKVFLECVQDMDHENMFWYRQDPGLGLRLIYFSYDVKMKEKGDIPEGYSVSREKKERFSLILESASTNQTSMYLCASRRTGGDTGELFFGEGSRLTVL.

In its sample, this clone was seen a few times. The CDR3 DNA sequence: TGTGCCACCAGCCCAAGGACCAGCCGATCCTACAATGAGCAGTTCTTC. Translation gives CATSPRTSRSYNEQFF. V and J are TRBV15 and TRBJ2-1; D unclear. The CDR3 has 16 amino acids. CDR1 is LNHNV, CDR2 YYDKDF, per germline (reference sequence). With 5 bases removed from V and 1 base from J, the gap between germline ends came to 15 bases.

This chain uses TRBV29-1 with TRBJ1-5; D gene unclear. V was clipped by 1 base and J by 2 bases, with 6 bases between them. The CDR3 is 13 residues long. Germline V lookup: CDR1 SQVTM, CDR2 ANQGSEA. The chain's CDR3 is CSVEVNGNQPQHF. The CDR3, as DNA: TGCAGCGTTGAAGTCAACGGCAATCAGCCCCAGCATTTT. Drawing the rest from reference TRBV29-1 and TRBJ1-5, the complete variable domain is SAVISQKPSRDICQRGTSLTIQCQVDSQVTMMFWYRQQPGQSLTLIATANQGSEATYESGFVIDKFPISRPNLTFSTLTVSNMSPEDSSIYLCSVEVNGNQPQHFGDGTRLSIL.

This chain joins TRBV29-1 and TRBJ2-1; 7 bases align to TRBD2. CDR1 is SQVTM, CDR2 ANQGSEA, per germline. V shed 5 bases, J shed 8 bases, and the junction held 3 bases outside the gene matches. The CDR3 covers 11 residues. In DNA form, the CDR3 reads TGCAGCGTTCGGGGGAGGGATGAGCAGTTCTTC. Translation gives CSVRGRDEQFF.

The rearrangement uses TRBV6-5 and TRBJ1-1, with TRBD1 matching over 8 bases. Germline CDR1 MNHEY, CDR2 SVGAGI. The CDR3 loop spans 12 amino acids. V dropped 0 bases and J dropped 11; count of bases not matched to a gene: 2. CDR3 region: CASSYSDREAFF. Written as DNA, the CDR3 is TGTGCCAGCAGTTACTCGGACAGGGAGGCTTTCTTT.

This clone appeared a few times. V and J are TRBV9 and TRBJ1-6; TRBD1 matches at 10 bases. The CDR3 contains 16 residues. Germline V lookup: CDR1 SGDLS, CDR2 YYNGEE. Trimming cost V 4 bases and J 9 bases; bases outside gene matches: 10. CDR3 loop: CASSPGDRGFVSPLHF. The CDR3 bases are TGTGCCAGCAGCCCTGGGGACAGGGGATTTGTTTCACCCCTCCACTTT.

This clone was counted a few times. The V call is TRBV5-8, the J call TRBJ1-5; tentatively, D is TRBD1 (6 bases). The CDR3 runs to 16 residues. With 0 bases removed from V and 2 bases from J, the gap between germline ends came to 12 bases. Per germline, CDR1 SGHTS and CDR2 YDEGEE. CDR3 bases: TGTGCCAGCAGCTTGGGGGCAGGGGTTGGCAATCAGCCCCAGCATTTT. Translated, it gives CASSLGAGVGNQPQHF.

This clone was recorded a few times. The J gene is TRBJ2-7, the V gene TRBV9; D may match TRBD1 or TRBD2 (6 bases each). Per the germline V gene, CDR1 is SGDLS and CDR2 is YYNGEE. V dropped 0 bases and J dropped 4 bases, with 14 bases sitting between them. The CDR3 has 15 residues. CDR3 sequence: CASSVDPGDTYEQYF. The CDR3 coding sequence is TGTGCCAGCAGCGTAGATCCGGGGGACACATACGAGCAGTACTTC. Based on the CDR3 plus reference TRBV9 and TRBJ2-7, the full variable domain is DSGVTQTPKHLITATGQRVTLRCSPRSGDLSVYWYQQSLDQGLQFLIQYYNGEERAKGNILERFSAQQFPDLHSELNLSSLELGDSALYFCASSVDPGDTYEQYFGPGTRLTVT.

This clone has a handful of counts. The chain carries TRBV29-1 and TRBJ2-7, with D possibly matching TRBD2 (5 bases). This CDR3 has 13 amino acids. Germline-derived CDR1 and CDR2 are SQVTM and ANQGSEA. V was trimmed by 2 bases and J by 3 bases, leaving 11 bases between them. The CDR3 DNA reads as TGCAGCGTTGAACCGGCGGGTGGCTACGAGCAGTACTTC. Translating gives CSVEPAGGYEQYF.

The gene calls are TRBV9 and TRBJ2-4; the match to TRBD1 covers 9 bases. Trimming at V came to 0 bases and at J to 7 bases, leaving 8 bases not matched to a gene. This CDR3 comprises 16 residues. Germline CDR1 SGDLS, CDR2 YYNGEE. In DNA form, the CDR3 reads TGTGCCAGCAGCGTAGCGACGGGACAGGGATTGAACATTCAGTACTTC. It encodes CASSVATGQGLNIQYF.